The T cell receptor beta chain under discussion was sequenced for a study of beta chain features in type 1 diabetes. With V trimmed by 4 bases and J by 2 bases, 6 bases remained unmatched. Germline V lookup: CDR1 MGHDK, CDR2 SYGVNS. The CDR3 has 15 amino acids. The sequenced template was cDNA made from the entire isolated RNA. Sequenced by immunoSEQ multiplex PCR; TCRdb stores in-frame clones only, minus some. The sample has approximately 250,000 clones, about 10% seen once; the top ten hold just under 0.035%. The chain is built from TRBV25-1 and TRBJ2-7, with TRBD1 matching 9 bases. The material sequenced was naive CD4+ T cells from blood. This TCR was sampled from a young woman in good health. For the CDR3, the DNA is TGTGCCAGCAGTGCCAGGACAGGGGAACCCTACGAGCAGTACTTC. The encoded protein is CASSARTGEPYEQYF.